This T cell receptor (beta chain) was sequenced for a study of OX40 agonist ivuxolimab in advanced cancers. As for the study in general: Patients treated during dose escalation were battling hepatocellular carcinoma, melanoma, renal cell or head and neck cancer.

Comments on this clone: What it recognizes is unknown.

General observations from the study: The investigators did not determine what antigen specificity the expanded peripheral T cells had.

The ends lost 6 bases at V and 7 bases at J; junction bases unmatched: 4. The germline gives CDR1 LNHDA, CDR2 SQIVND (reference sequence). This CDR3 comprises 12 residues. This table comes from immunoSEQ multiplex PCR, and its TCRdb copy is limited to in-frame clones, with some not included. The data contain 75,000 to 100,000 clones, more than 80% of them singletons. The receptor was derived from an adult with an advanced solid tumor such as melanoma, head and neck, liver or kidney cancer. This chain links TRBV19 with TRBJ1-1; 8 positions match TRBD1. The sequenced sample was CD4+ or CD8+ T cells sorted from blood, obtained in a trial of the OX40 agonist ivuxolimab. Written as DNA, the CDR3 is TGTGCCAGTAGGGACAGGGTGGTTGAAGCTTTCTTT. This translates into CASRDRVVEAFF.